A selection of T cell receptor beta chains follows, all from one sample in a study of cytomegalovirus exposure and HLA in healthy donors. TCRdb keeps only in-frame clones here, not all; method: immunoSEQ multiplex PCR. Here the sample spans 150,000 to 200,000 clones, roughly 82% being singletons. The specimen sequenced was PBMCs. These TCRs come from a man in his fifties or sixties in good health and CMV-seropositive. Both conserved end residues are part of each CDR3. Each record gives: clone size, V gene, J gene, D gene, CDR3 protein, CDR3 DNA. The D gene is left open where the match is weak. Only part of the rows carry a size: once, few, many, or a class if the clone is expanded.

abundance: NA
v_gene: TRBV2
j_gene: TRBJ1-2
d_gene: TRBD1
CDR3aa: CASSVQGGNYGYTF
CDR3nt: TGTGCCAGCAGTGTACAGGGGGGGAACTATGGCTACACCTTC

abundance: NA
v_gene: TRBV4-2
j_gene: TRBJ1-2
d_gene: NA
CDR3aa: CASSQVGRGSLLHGYTF
CDR3nt: TGTGCCAGCAGCCAAGTAGGTAGGGGGTCCCTCCTCCATGGCTACACCTTC

abundance: few
v_gene: TRBV27
j_gene: TRBJ2-2
d_gene: TRBD2
CDR3aa: CASSLLSGSGGELFF
CDR3nt: TGTGCCAGCAGTTTACTTAGCGGGAGTGGTGGGGAGCTGTTTTTT

abundance: NA
v_gene: TRBV7-2
j_gene: TRBJ2-4
d_gene: NA
CDR3aa: CASSLEGVPKGYF
CDR3nt: TGTGCCAGCAGCTTAGAGGGGGTCCCGAAAGGGTACTTC

abundance: NA
v_gene: TRBV18
j_gene: TRBJ2-1
d_gene: NA
CDR3aa: CASSPEGRHNEQFF
CDR3nt: TGTGCCAGCTCACCGGAGGGCCGCCACAATGAGCAGTTCTTC

abundance: once
v_gene: TRBV11-2
j_gene: TRBJ1-1
d_gene: NA
CDR3aa: CASSLDLGGNTEAFF
CDR3nt: TGTGCCAGCAGCTTAGATCTAGGCGGGAACACTGAAGCTTTCTTT

abundance: once
v_gene: TRBV6-1
j_gene: TRBJ1-1
d_gene: TRBD1
CDR3aa: CASSQQGRNTEAFF
CDR3nt: TGTGCCAGCAGTCAACAGGGGCGGAACACTGAAGCTTTCTTT

abundance: NA
v_gene: TRBV4-1
j_gene: TRBJ1-5
d_gene: NA
CDR3aa: CASSQVVSRDQPQHF
CDR3nt: TGCGCCAGCAGCCAAGTTGTGAGCAGGGATCAGCCCCAGCATTTT

abundance: NA
v_gene: TRBV27
j_gene: TRBJ2-1
d_gene: NA
CDR3aa: CASSLRGSLSYNEQFF
CDR3nt: TGTGCCAGCAGTTTACGAGGGAGTCTCTCCTACAATGAGCAGTTCTTC

abundance: NA
v_gene: TRBV27
j_gene: TRBJ2-6
d_gene: NA
CDR3aa: CASTPMGQAVYGANVLTF
CDR3nt: TGTGCCAGCACCCCCATGGGGCAGGCGGTTTACGGGGCCAACGTCCTGACTTTC